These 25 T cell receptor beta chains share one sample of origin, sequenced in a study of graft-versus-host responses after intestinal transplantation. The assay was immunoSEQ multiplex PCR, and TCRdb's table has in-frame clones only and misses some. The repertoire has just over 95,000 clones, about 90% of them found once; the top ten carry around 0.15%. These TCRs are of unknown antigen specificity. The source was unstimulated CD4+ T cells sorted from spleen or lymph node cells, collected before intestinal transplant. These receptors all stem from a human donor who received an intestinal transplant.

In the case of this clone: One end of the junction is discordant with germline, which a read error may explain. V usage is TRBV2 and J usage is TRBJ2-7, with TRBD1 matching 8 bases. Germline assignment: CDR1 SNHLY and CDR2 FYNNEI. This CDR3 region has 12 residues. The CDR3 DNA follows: TGTGCCAGCAGACCCAGGACAGGGTCGGCTCTCTTC. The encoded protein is CASRPRTGSALF.

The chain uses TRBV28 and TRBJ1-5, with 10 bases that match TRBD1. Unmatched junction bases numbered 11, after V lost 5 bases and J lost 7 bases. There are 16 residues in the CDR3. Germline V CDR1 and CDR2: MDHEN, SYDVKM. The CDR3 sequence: CASSPDRGRMWQPQHF. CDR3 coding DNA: TGTGCCAGCAGTCCAGACAGGGGGCGGATGTGGCAGCCCCAGCATTTT.

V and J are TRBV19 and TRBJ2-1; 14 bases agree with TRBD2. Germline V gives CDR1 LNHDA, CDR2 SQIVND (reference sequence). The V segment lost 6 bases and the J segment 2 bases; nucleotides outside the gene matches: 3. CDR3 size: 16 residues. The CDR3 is CASRQTSGRAYNEQFF. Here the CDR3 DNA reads TGTGCCAGTAGGCAGACTAGCGGGAGGGCCTACAATGAGCAGTTCTTC.

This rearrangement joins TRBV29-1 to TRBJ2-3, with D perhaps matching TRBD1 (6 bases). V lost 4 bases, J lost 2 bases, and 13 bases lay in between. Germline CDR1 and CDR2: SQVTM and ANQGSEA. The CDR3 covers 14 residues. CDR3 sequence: CSVATTGFTDTQYF. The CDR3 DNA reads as TGCAGCGTTGCGACGACAGGCTTCACAGATACGCAGTATTTT.

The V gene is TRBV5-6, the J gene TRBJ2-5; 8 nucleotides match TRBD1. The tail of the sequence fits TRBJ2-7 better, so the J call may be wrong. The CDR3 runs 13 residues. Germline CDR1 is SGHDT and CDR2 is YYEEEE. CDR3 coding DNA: TGTGCCAGCACCGAGTCGGACAGGGACGAGCAGTACTTC. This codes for CASTESDRDEQYF.

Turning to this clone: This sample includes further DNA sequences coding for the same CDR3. CDR3 amino acids: CASSVDRDYGYTF. In nucleotides, the CDR3 is TGTGCCAGCAGCGTAGACAGGGATTATGGCTACACCTTC. V and J are TRBV9 and TRBJ1-2; D might be TRBD1 (6 bases). The ends were cut back, 0 bases at V and 5 bases at J, with 8 bases in the middle. This CDR3 is built from 13 residues. Germline values: CDR1 SGDLS, CDR2 YYNGEE. The whole variable domain, remainder taken from reference TRBV9 and TRBJ1-2, is DSGVTQTPKHLITATGQRVTLRCSPRSGDLSVYWYQQSLDQGLQFLIQYYNGEERAKGNILERFSAQQFPDLHSELNLSSLELGDSALYFCASSVDRDYGYTFGSGTRLTVV.

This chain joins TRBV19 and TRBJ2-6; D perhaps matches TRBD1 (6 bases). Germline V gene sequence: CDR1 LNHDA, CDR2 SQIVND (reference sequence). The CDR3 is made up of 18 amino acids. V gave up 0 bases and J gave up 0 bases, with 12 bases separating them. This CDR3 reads CASSIDRGGSSGANVLTF. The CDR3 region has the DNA TGTGCCAGTAGTATAGACAGGGGCGGAAGCTCTGGGGCCAACGTCCTGACTTTC.

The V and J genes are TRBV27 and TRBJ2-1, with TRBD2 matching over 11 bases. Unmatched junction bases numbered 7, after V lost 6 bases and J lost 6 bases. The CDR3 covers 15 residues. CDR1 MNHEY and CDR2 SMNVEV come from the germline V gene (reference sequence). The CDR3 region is CASRSTGTSGNEQFF. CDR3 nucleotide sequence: TGTGCCAGCAGATCGACCGGGACTAGCGGCAATGAGCAGTTCTTC.

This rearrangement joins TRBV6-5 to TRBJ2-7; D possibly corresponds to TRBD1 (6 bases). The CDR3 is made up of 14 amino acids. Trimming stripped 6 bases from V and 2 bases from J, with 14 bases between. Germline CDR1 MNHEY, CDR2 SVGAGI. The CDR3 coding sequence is TGTGCCAGCAGAAGGCCCGGACAGCCCTACGAGCAGTACTTC. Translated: CASRRPGQPYEQYF.

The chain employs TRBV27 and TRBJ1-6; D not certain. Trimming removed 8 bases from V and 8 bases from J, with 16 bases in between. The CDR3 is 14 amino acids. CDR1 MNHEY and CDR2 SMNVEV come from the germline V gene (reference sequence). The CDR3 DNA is TGTGCCAGCTCGCGCATTCTTAATCATTCACCCCTCCACTTT. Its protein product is CASSRILNHSPLHF.

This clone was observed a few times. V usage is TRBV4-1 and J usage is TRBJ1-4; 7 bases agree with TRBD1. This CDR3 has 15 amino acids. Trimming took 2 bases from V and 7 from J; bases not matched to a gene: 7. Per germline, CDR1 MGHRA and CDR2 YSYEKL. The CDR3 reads CASSQPTGVTEKLFF. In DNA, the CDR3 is TGCGCCAGCAGCCAACCAACAGGGGTTACTGAAAAACTGTTTTTT.

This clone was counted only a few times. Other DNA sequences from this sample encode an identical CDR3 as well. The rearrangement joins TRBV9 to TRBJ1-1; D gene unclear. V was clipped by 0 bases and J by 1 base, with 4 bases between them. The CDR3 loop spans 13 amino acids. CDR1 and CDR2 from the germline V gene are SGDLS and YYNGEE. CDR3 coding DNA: TGTGCCAGCAGCGTAGGCAGGAACACTGAAGCTTTCTTT. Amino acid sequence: CASSVGRNTEAFF.

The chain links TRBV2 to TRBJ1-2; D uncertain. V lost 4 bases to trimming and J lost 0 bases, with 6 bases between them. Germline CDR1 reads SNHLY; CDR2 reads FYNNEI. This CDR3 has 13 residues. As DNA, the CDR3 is TGTGCCAGCAGTGGGGGAGCTAACTATGGCTACACCTTC. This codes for CASSGGANYGYTF. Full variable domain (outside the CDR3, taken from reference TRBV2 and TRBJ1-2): EPEVTQTPSHQVTQMGQEVILRCVPISNHLYFYWYRQILGQKVEFLVSFYNNEISEKSEIFDDQFSVERPDGSNFTLKIRSTKLEDSAMYFCASSGGANYGYTFGSGTRLTVV.

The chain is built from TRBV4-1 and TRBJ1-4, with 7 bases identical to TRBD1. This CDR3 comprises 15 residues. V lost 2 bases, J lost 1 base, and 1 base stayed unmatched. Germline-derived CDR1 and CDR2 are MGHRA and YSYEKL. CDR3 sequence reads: CASSQRQGTNEKLFF. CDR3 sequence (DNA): TGCGCCAGCAGCCAACGACAGGGAACTAATGAAAAACTGTTTTTT.

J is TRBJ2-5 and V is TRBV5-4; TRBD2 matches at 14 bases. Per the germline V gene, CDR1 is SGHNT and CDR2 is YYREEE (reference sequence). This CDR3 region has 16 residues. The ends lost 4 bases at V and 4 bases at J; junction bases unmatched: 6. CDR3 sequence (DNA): TGTGCCAGCAGCGCAGGACTAGCGGGAGGTGGAGAGACCCAGTACTTC. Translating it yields CASSAGLAGGGETQYF.

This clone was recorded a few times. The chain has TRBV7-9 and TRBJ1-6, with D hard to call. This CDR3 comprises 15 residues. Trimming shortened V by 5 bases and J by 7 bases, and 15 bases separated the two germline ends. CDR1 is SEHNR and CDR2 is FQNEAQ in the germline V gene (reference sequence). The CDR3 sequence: CASSAGGSQNSPLHF. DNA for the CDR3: TGTGCCAGCAGCGCCGGTGGGAGTCAAAATTCACCCCTCCACTTT. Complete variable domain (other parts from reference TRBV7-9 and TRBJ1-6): DTGVSQNPRHKITKRGQNVTFRCDPISEHNRLYWYRQTLGQGPEFLTYFQNEAQLEKSRLLSDRFSAERPKGSFSTLEIQRTEQGDSAMYLCASSAGGSQNSPLHFGNGTRLTVT.

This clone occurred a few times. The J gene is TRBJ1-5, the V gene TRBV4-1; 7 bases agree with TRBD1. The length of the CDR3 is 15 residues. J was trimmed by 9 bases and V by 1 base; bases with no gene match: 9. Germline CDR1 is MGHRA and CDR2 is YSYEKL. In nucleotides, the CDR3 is TGCGCCAGCAGCCAAGGACAGGGAGGATATAGGCCCCAGCATTTT. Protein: CASSQGQGGYRPQHF.

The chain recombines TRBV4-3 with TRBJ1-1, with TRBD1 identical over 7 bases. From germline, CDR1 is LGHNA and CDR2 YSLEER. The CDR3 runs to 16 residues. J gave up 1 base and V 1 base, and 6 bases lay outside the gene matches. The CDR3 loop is CASSQGPGQWNTEAFF. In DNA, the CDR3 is TGCGCCAGCAGCCAAGGGCCGGGACAGTGGAACACTGAAGCTTTCTTT.

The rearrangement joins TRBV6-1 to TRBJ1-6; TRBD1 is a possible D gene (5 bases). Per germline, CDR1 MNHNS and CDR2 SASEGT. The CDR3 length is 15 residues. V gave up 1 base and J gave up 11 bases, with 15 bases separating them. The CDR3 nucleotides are TGTGCCAGCAGTGAAGACCAGGGTCCATTTGCACCCCTCCACTTT. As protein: CASSEDQGPFAPLHF.

The chain's CDR3 is CASGLRQGREQFF. The CDR3 region has the DNA TGTGCCAGCGGACTTCGACAGGGCCGGGAGCAGTTCTTC. The chain combines TRBV9 with TRBJ2-1; 7 positions match TRBD1. The CDR3 contains 13 residues. CDR1 and CDR2 from the germline V gene are SGDLS and YYNGEE. The trim removed 7 bases at V and 10 bases at J, leaving 11 bases unmatched. Using reference TRBV9 and TRBJ2-1 for the parts outside the CDR3, the full variable domain is DSGVTQTPKHLITATGQRVTLRCSPRSGDLSVYWYQQSLDQGLQFLIQYYNGEERAKGNILERFSAQQFPDLHSELNLSSLELGDSALYFCASGLRQGREQFFGPGTRLTVL.

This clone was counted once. The CDR3 DNA reads as TGTGCCAGCAGTTATGGCGGGAGCTCCTACAATGAGCAGTTCTTC. Encoded protein: CASSYGGSSYNEQFF. V usage is TRBV6-5 and J usage is TRBJ2-1; TRBD2 agrees at 7 bases. Losses at the gene ends were 3 bases for V and 0 bases for J; bases not matched to a gene: 2. CDR3 length: 15 residues. The germline gives CDR1 MNHEY, CDR2 SVGAGI.

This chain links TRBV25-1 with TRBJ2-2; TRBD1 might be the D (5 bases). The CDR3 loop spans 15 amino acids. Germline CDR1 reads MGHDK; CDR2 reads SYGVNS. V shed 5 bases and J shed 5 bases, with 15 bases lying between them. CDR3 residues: CASSRRVVGTGELFF. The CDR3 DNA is TGTGCCAGCAGTCGCAGGGTAGTAGGTACCGGGGAGCTGTTTTTT.

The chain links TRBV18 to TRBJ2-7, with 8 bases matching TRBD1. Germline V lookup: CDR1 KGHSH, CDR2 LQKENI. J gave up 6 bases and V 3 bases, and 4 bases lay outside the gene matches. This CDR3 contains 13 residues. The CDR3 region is CASSPQDRGEQYF. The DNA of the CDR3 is TGTGCCAGCTCACCGCAAGACAGGGGCGAGCAGTACTTC.

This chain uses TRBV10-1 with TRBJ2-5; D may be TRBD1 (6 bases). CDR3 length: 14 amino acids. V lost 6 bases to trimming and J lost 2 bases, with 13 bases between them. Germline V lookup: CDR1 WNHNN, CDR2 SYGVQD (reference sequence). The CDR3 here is CASSSGTRQETQYF. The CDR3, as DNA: TGCGCCAGCAGCTCCGGGACACGACAAGAGACCCAGTACTTC.

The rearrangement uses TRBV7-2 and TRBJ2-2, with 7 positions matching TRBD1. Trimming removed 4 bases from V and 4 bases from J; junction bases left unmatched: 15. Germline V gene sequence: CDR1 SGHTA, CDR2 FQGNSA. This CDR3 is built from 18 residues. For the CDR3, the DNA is TGTGCCAGCAGCTCAGAGGGGGCCGGGGCCTCTCGCACCGGGGAGCTGTTTTTT. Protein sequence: CASSSEGAGASRTGELFF.